This passage covers 19 T cell receptor beta chains from one sample sequenced in a study of technical replicates of blood from four donors. Data came from immunoSEQ multiplex PCR; TCRdb stores just in-frame clones and leaves some out. The sample has nearly 80,000 clones; 85% to 95% are singletons. Sequenced: T cells isolated from PBMCs. These receptors were obtained from a human donor in good health.

The V gene is TRBV27, the J gene TRBJ2-1, with 8 bases that match TRBD1. The CDR3 spans 14 residues. The germline V gene has CDR1 MNHEY and CDR2 SMNVEV (reference sequence). J was trimmed by 8 bases and V by 1 base; bases with no gene match: 4. The CDR3 DNA follows: TGTGCCAGCAGTTTATGGACAGGGAGCGATGAGCAGTTCTTC. It encodes CASSLWTGSDEQFF.

The sample holds one count of this clone. The chain combines TRBV6-6 with TRBJ1-1; 10 bases line up with TRBD1. This CDR3 region has 16 residues. The germline V gene has CDR1 MNHNY and CDR2 SVGAGI (reference sequence). The ends lost 6 bases at V and 0 bases at J; junction bases unmatched: 7. For the CDR3, the DNA is TGTGCCAGCAGCCCCAGGGGGACAGGGGTGAACACTGAAGCTTTCTTT. Amino acids: CASSPRGTGVNTEAFF.

The J gene is TRBJ2-7, the V gene TRBV5-6; 9 bases are a match to TRBD1. V was pared by 3 bases and J by 1 base, with 5 bases of the junction left unmatched. Germline CDR1 is SGHDT and CDR2 is YYEEEE. This CDR3 region has 15 residues. This CDR3 is CASSSGTGISYEQYF. The CDR3 DNA is TGTGCCAGCAGCTCCGGGACAGGGATTTCCTACGAGCAGTACTTC.

The chain uses TRBV7-9 and TRBJ1-2, with 9 bases lining up with TRBD1. Germline V gene lookup returns CDR1 SEHNR and CDR2 FQNEAQ (reference sequence). V dropped 7 bases and J dropped 2; count of bases not matched to a gene: 14. CDR3 length: 17 residues. The CDR3 DNA reads as TGTGCCAGCACCCAAGAGGGGGGTGACAGGGGGAACTATGGCTACACCTTC. Protein: CASTQEGGDRGNYGYTF.

The DNA for the CDR3 is TGTGCCTGGGACCAGGGGCGGCAGCCCCAGCATTTT. Translated: CAWDQGRQPQHF. This chain uses TRBV30 with TRBJ1-5; possibly TRBD1 for D (6 bases). The CDR3 contains 12 residues. Germline CDR1 is GTSNPN and CDR2 is SVGIG (reference sequence). The germline V and J ends were trimmed by 5 bases and 7 bases, with 12 bases remaining between them.

V gene TRBV19 combines with J gene TRBJ2-5; the match to TRBD2 covers 7 bases. The CDR3 is made up of 14 amino acids. CDR1 LNHDA and CDR2 SQIVND come from the germline V gene (reference sequence). The V gene end was trimmed by 5 bases and the J gene end by 5 bases; junction bases not matched to a gene: 8. CDR3 DNA sequence: TGTGCCAGTAGTTTGGGACTACTCGGGGAGACCCAGTACTTC. Its translation is CASSLGLLGETQYF.

The chain combines TRBV19 with TRBJ2-1; 10 nucleotides agree with TRBD2. From germline, CDR1 is LNHDA and CDR2 SQIVND (reference sequence). Trimming removed 6 bases from V and 9 bases from J; junction bases left unmatched: 17. The CDR3 length is 17 residues. Here the CDR3 reads CASSITFGTSVRSEQFF. CDR3 DNA sequence: TGTGCCAGTAGCATCACCTTTGGGACTAGCGTCCGCAGTGAGCAGTTCTTC.

The V call is TRBV28, the J call TRBJ1-2, with D uncertain. Germline CDR1 is MDHEN and CDR2 is SYDVKM. The CDR3 loop spans 13 amino acids. V lost 5 bases and J 7 bases, leaving 14 bases between the germline ends. In DNA, the CDR3 is TGTGCCAGCAGTCTAGGAGTCGGGTTTGGCTACACCTTC. Protein: CASSLGVGFGYTF.

The gene calls are TRBV6-1 and TRBJ2-7; D uncertain. V was pared by 6 bases and J by 7 bases, with 22 bases between. The CDR3 is 15 amino acids. Germline V gene sequence: CDR1 MNHNS, CDR2 SASEGT. The CDR3 loop reads CASSLKIGRSVEQYF. The CDR3 DNA reads TGTGCCAGCAGCCTCAAAATCGGAAGGAGTGTAGAGCAGTACTTC.

The chain uses TRBV14 and TRBJ2-7; D ambiguous. The ends were cut back, 1 base at V and 3 bases at J, with 4 bases in the middle. The CDR3 sequence is 12 residues long. CDR1 is SGHDN and CDR2 is FVKESK in the germline V gene. The CDR3 DNA follows: TGTGCCAGCAGCCAAGCTTACTACGAGCAGTACTTC. It encodes CASSQAYYEQYF. The full variable domain, with the rest looked up from reference TRBV14 and TRBJ2-7, is EAGVTQFPSHSVIEKGQTVTLRCDPISGHDNLYWYRRVMGKEIKFLLHFVKESKQDESGMPNNRFLAERTGGTYSTLKVQPAELEDSGVYFCASSQAYYEQYFGPGTRLTVT.

This rearrangement joins TRBV29-1 to TRBJ2-1, with 9 bases matching TRBD2. The V and J ends lost 5 bases and 4 bases, in that order; junction bases with no gene match: 15. The germline gives CDR1 SQVTM, CDR2 ANQGSEA. CDR3 length equals 17 residues. The CDR3 DNA reads as TGCAGCGTTTATCCTAGCGGGATACGTAGCGCTTACAATGAGCAGTTCTTC. Encoded protein: CSVYPSGIRSAYNEQFF.

The chain combines TRBV7-6 with TRBJ2-7, with 12 bases matching TRBD1. This CDR3 contains 16 residues. The V segment lost 5 bases and the J segment 6 bases; nucleotides outside the gene matches: 11. Germline lookup yields CDR1 SGHVS and CDR2 FNYEAQ. This CDR3 reads CASSVNRDRGLFEQYF. CDR3 nucleotides: TGTGCCAGCAGCGTGAACCGGGACAGGGGGCTCTTCGAGCAGTACTTC.

The J gene is TRBJ2-1, the V gene TRBV10-2, with TRBD2 identical over 8 bases. The CDR3 consists of 15 residues. The junction had 14 bases not matched to a gene; V was cut back by 7 bases and J by 9 bases. The V gene's germline CDR1 is WSHSY and CDR2 SAAADI. The DNA of the CDR3 is TGCGCCAGCACCGACGTTAGCGGGATTAGTGGTGAGCAGTTCTTC. It encodes CASTDVSGISGEQFF.

This rearrangement joins TRBV16 to TRBJ1-2; no firm D call. Looked up from germline, CDR1 is KGHSY and CDR2 is FQNENV. CDR3 length equals 14 residues. V was pared by 0 bases and J by 8 bases, with 13 bases between. The CDR3 sequence: CASSQSTGNGGYTF. The DNA for the CDR3 is TGTGCCAGCAGCCAATCTACGGGAAATGGCGGCTACACCTTC.

CDR3 amino acids: CASSWTGGTEAFF. The CDR3 DNA is TGTGCCAGCAGCTGGACAGGTGGAACTGAAGCTTTCTTT. The chain joins TRBV28 to TRBJ1-1; 7 nucleotides line up with TRBD1. The CDR3 has 13 amino acids. J gave up 5 bases and V 6 bases, and 6 bases lay outside the gene matches. The V gene's germline CDR1 is MDHEN and CDR2 SYDVKM. The full variable domain, completed using reference TRBV28 and TRBJ1-1, is DVKVTQSSRYLVKRTGEKVFLECVQDMDHENMFWYRQDPGLGLRLIYFSYDVKMKEKGDIPEGYSVSREKKERFSLILESASTNQTSMYLCASSWTGGTEAFFGQGTRLTVV.

V gene TRBV11-1 combines with J gene TRBJ1-1; 8 bases are shared with TRBD1. The CDR3 sequence is 14 residues long. CDR1 is SGHAT and CDR2 is FQDESV in the germline V gene (reference sequence). J lost 3 bases, V lost 4 bases, and 4 bases had no gene match. The CDR3 nucleotides are TGTGCCAGCAGCTCGGACAGGGCTGACACTGAAGCTTTCTTT. It codes for CASSSDRADTEAFF. The whole variable domain, remainder taken from reference TRBV11-1 and TRBJ1-1, is EAEVAQSPRYKITEKSQAVAFWCDPISGHATLYWYRQILGQGPELLVQFQDESVVDDSQLPKDRFSAERLKGVDSTLKIQPAELGDSAMYLCASSSDRADTEAFFGQGTRLTVV.

The chain is built from TRBV7-3 and TRBJ2-1, with TRBD1 matching over 10 bases. The CDR3 is 15 amino acids. Germline V gives CDR1 SGHTA, CDR2 FQGTGA. J lost 5 bases, V lost 4 bases, and 5 bases had no gene match. CDR3 bases: TGTGCCAGCAGCTCCGGACAGGGGGGAAACAATGAGCAGTTCTTC. It yields the protein CASSSGQGGNNEQFF.

The chain recombines TRBV7-3 with TRBJ2-2, with 10 bases that match TRBD1. J lost 3 bases, V lost 6 bases, and 7 bases had no gene match. CDR1 is SGHTA and CDR2 is FQGTGA in the germline V gene. CDR3 length: 16 residues. In DNA, the CDR3 is TGTGCCAGCAGTTACCGGACAGGGGGGCACACCGGGGAGCTGTTTTTT. Translation gives CASSYRTGGHTGELFF. The full variable domain, with the rest looked up from reference TRBV7-3 and TRBJ2-2, is GAGVSQTPSNKVTEKGKYVELRCDPISGHTALYWYRQSLGQGPEFLIYFQGTGAADDSGLPNDRFFAVRPEGSVSTLKIQRTERGDSAVYLCASSYRTGGHTGELFFGEGSRLTVL.

V gene TRBV11-2 combines with J gene TRBJ1-1, with 9 nucleotides matching TRBD1. CDR1 and CDR2 (germline): SGHAT, FQNNGV. The CDR3 consists of 13 residues. The trim removed 5 bases at V and 7 bases at J, leaving 5 bases unmatched. The CDR3 bases are TGTGCCAGCAGCAAGGACAGGGGTCTTGAAGCTTTCTTT. Amino acids: CASSKDRGLEAFF.